This TCR beta chain was documented in a study of T cell changes during pregnancy in multiple sclerosis. The data were produced by immunoSEQ multiplex PCR, yet TCRdb's version contains in-frame clones alone and is incomplete. The data hold roughly 70,000 clones, with about nine tenths observed a single time. The sequence was obtained from a female donor with multiple sclerosis, enrolled in a pregnancy study. The input for sequencing was peripheral blood, taken in the first trimester of pregnancy.

CDR3 bases: TGTGCCAGCAGTTCCCCAGTGAACACTGAAGCTTTCTTT. Protein product: CASSSPVNTEAFF. This chain uses TRBV28 with TRBJ1-1; D is undetermined. Germline CDR1 and CDR2: MDHEN and SYDVKM. The CDR3 spans 13 residues. The V end was cut by 4 bases, the J end by 0 bases, with 6 bases between.